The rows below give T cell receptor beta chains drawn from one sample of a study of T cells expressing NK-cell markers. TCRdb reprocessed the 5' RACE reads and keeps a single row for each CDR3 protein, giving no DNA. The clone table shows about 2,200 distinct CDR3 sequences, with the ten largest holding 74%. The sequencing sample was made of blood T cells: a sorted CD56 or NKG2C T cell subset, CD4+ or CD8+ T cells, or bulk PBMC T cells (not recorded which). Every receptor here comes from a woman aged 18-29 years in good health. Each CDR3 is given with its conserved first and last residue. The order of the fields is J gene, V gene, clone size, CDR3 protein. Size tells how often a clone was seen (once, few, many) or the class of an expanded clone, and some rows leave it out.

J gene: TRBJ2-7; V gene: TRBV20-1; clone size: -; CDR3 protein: CSARTWTSGDSYEQYF
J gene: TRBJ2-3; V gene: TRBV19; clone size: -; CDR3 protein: CASSIGGTRTDTQYF
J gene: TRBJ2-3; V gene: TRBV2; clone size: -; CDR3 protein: CASSENAGTSTDTQYF
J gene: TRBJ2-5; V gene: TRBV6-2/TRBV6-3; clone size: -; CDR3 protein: CASSYNGDWETQYF
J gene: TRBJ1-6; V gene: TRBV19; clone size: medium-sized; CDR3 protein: CASSGQGDNSPLHF
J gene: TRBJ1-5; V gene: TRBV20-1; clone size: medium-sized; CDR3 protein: CSARGVGGPQHF
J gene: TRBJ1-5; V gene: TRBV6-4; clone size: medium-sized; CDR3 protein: CASSDSPGQGNQPQHF
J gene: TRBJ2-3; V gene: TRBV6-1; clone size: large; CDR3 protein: CASSGGQGATDTQYF
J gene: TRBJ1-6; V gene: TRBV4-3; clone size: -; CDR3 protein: CASSQDFYEENSPLHF
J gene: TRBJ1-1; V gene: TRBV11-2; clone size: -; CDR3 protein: CASSPWRDRKNTEAFF
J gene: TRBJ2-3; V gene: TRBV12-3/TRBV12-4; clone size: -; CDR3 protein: CASSLRGRADTQYF
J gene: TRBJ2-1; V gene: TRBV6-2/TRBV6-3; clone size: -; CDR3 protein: CASSYGRVEQFF
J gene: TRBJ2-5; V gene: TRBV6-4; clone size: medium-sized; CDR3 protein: CASSDSLEGTQYF
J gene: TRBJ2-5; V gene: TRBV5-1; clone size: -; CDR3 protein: CASSLGQGMRETQYF
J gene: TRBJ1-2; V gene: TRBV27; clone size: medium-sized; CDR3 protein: CASRATGSRYGYTF
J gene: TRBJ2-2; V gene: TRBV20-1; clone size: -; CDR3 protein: CSAKGGADTGELFF
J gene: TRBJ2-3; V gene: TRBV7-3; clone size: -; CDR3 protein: CASSLRPELLYF
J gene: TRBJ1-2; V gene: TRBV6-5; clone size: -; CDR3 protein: CASSYSRGDSGYTF
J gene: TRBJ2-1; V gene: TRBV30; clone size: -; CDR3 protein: CAWVGTRSYNEQFF
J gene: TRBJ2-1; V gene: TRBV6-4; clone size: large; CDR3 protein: CASSDSAGAVNEQFF
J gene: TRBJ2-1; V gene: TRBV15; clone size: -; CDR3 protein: CATSREDQPYNEQFF
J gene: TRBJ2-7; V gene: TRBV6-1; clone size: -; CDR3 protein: CASSDLGTATYEQYF